In this sample, the clone carrying this TCR beta chain turned up once. The sample belongs to a study of blood T cell repertoires in COVID-19. In the study overall: Whether acute or convalescent, the COVID-19 samples came from the United States, Italy and Spain. PBMCs, B-cell-depleted T cells, or T cells were the source of the cDNA or gDNA that made up the material.

Original methodology: Amplified reference gene primers provided the basis for estimating nucleated cell counts. TCRdb's copy holds only in-frame clones and misses some; the assay was immunoSEQ multiplex PCR. For V, J and clone size, that table is used; D and trimming come from the DNA. The sample comprises some 41,000 clones, roughly nine tenths of which are singletons, and roughly 15% rests with the top ten. Germline CDR1 is SQVTM and CDR2 is ANQGSEA. This CDR3 comprises 13 residues. The ends lost 4 bases at V and 1 base at J; junction bases unmatched: 3. The source of this sequence is a man in his sixties or seventies with active COVID-19. The chain links TRBV29-1 to TRBJ1-1; 7 bases map to TRBD1. The sequencing input was peripheral blood. CDR3 residues: CSVGGTANTEAFF. CDR3 bases: TGCAGCGTTGGCGGGACAGCGAACACTGAAGCTTTCTTT.